This T cell receptor (beta chain) was sequenced in a study of blood T cell repertoires in COVID-19. The wider study: From the United States, Italy and Spain came samples of acute and convalescent COVID-19. Sample material is recorded as cDNA or gDNA derived from T cells, B-cell-depleted T cells, or PBMCs.

Authors' processing steps: Amplifying reference gene primers gave estimates of nucleated cell counts. Here immunoSEQ multiplex PCR was the method, and the copy in TCRdb shows in-frame clones only, minus some. V, J and clone size are taken as reported in that table, and D and trimming were inferred from the DNA itself. The sample has 68,000 or so clones, roughly nine tenths seen once. The CDR3 extends over 16 amino acids. After removal of 3 bases from V and 7 bases from J, the junction contained 5 bases not matched to a gene. Per germline, CDR1 KGHDR and CDR2 SFDVKD. The receptor was derived from a middle-aged man with active COVID-19. V is TRBV24-1 and J is TRBJ2-1; TRBD2 aligns across 13 bases. The sequenced sample was peripheral blood. CDR3 nucleotide sequence: TGTGCCACCAGTGATCCGACTAGCGGGGGGCGTAATGAGCAGTTCTTC. Its translation: CATSDPTSGGRNEQFF.